This TCR beta chain is drawn from a study of blood T cell repertoires in COVID-19 (dated by TCRdb to 2018 to 2020). Regarding the complete study: Samples covering the acute and convalescent phases of COVID-19 were provided by collaborators in the United States, Italy and Spain. The material from the prospective study consisted of cDNA or gDNA derived from T cells, B-cell-depleted T cells, or PBMCs. The repertoires were made available in a free public database intended to serve as a resource for research on the immune response to SARS-CoV-2. HLA class I and class II types, where available, came from metadata supplied by the sample provider rather than from assay-based typing. Samples came from the ongoing ImmuneRACE study (first 160 participants) plus 1,254 subjects from 6 global collaborators. The dataset comprised deeply sampled blood TCRbeta repertoires from subjects exposed to, actively infected with, or recovered from COVID-19. Nearly every sample came with metadata listing a de-identified subject ID, COVID-19 status, age in years and sex.

TCRbeta CDR3 regions were amplified from genomic DNA by means of the immunoSEQ Assay, a bias-controlled multiplex PCR. In the original analysis: Within the assay, amplification of reference gene primers was used to estimate how many nucleated cells each sample contained. Sequence reads were collapsed and filtered to measure the absolute abundance of every unique TCRbeta CDR3 rearrangement. Productive Simpson clonality was computed per sample as the square root of Simpson's diversity index over productive rearrangements. Not all clones reach the TCRdb copy of this immuneACCESS table, which keeps in-frame sequences only. Checked studies attribute under half of the gap to unresolved V genes and leave the rest unexplained. The V and J calls and clone size come from that table; D and trimming were worked out from the DNA. This sample is represented by approximately 300,000 clones; around nine tenths of them were singletons. The ten largest clones capture 3.9% of the sample.

Taken from cysteine to phenylalanine, the CDR3 has 15 residues. Only the CDR3 DNA stays, 45 bases, in frame from base 1. Reading the germline V gene gives CDR1 SGHAT and CDR2 FQNNGV. The V end loses 5 bases and the J end loses 10 bases, and a stretch of 20 bases separates them. The research as a whole found: The amount of clinical and demographic metadata varied by source and participant and was provided uncurated.

As regards this clone: The antigen it recognizes is unknown. Within one base of it there is no much larger clone, and no base qualities were kept.

In the prospective study, participants were roughly 18 to 95 years old, resided in approximately 25 geographic areas of the United States, and were enrolled through a virtual design. Cohort assignment in the prospective study relied on participant-reported clinical history from a screening survey and a study questionnaire. Exposed participants had been in contact with someone with a PCR-confirmed or clinician-diagnosed COVID-19 case within 2 weeks of study entry. Each participant in the prospective study had whole blood, serum and a nasopharyngeal or oropharyngeal swab collected by mobile phlebotomists. Prospective study participants could optionally give additional blood draws and questionnaires over an approximately 2-month period. Blood samples from the prospective study were shipped frozen or at room temperature prior to DNA extraction.

This clonotype was obtained from a woman aged 25 to 39 who had been exposed to COVID-19. The receptor chain draws on TRBV11-2 and TRBJ1-4, with TRBD1 perhaps the D gene, on 6 matching bases. The specimen sequenced was PBMCs or T cells enriched from blood (not recorded which). CDR3 region: CASSVYGQGSGKLFF. Here is the DNA: TGTGCCAGCAGCGTATATGGCCAGGGGTCAGGAAAACTGTTTTTT.